This T cell receptor beta chain was sequenced in a study of CD8+ T cells in alopecia areata. Whole-study context: Patients received oral tofacitinib, 5 to 10 mg twice daily, for moderate-to-severe alopecia areata. Findings and limits, study-wide: Scalp clonality and expanded CD8+ clones among the top 100 fell significantly with tofacitinib. During tofacitinib treatment, many expanded lesional clones remained in scalp and blood. Relative to normal scalp, lesional scalp, especially alopecia totalis/universalis, showed higher clonality.

Trimming took off 3 bases at V and 3 bases at J, with 20 bases between the two ends. This CDR3 contains 17 residues. CDR1 is MGHRA, CDR2 YSYEKL, per germline. The sample's treatment: oral pan-JAK inhibitor, 5-10 mg twice daily. Extraction of RNA preceded its reverse transcription into cDNA, which served as the sequencing template. Here immunoSEQ multiplex PCR was the method, and the copy in TCRdb shows in-frame clones only, minus some. Seen here are around 200,000 clones, around 58% observed once, and the top ten hold roughly 12%. There are a few counts of this clone. As yet, its antigen is unknown. The chain joins TRBV4-1 to TRBJ2-5, with D tentatively TRBD2 (6 bases). The sequence derives from a human donor with alopecia areata. The sample here was CD8+ T cells sorted from blood, taken at week 24, from a patient treated with tofacitinib. The CDR3 is CASSHVFSGTDKETQYF. Here the CDR3 DNA reads TGCGCCAGCAGCCATGTATTCTCGGGGACTGACAAAGAGACCCAGTACTTC.